Ten or more counts support the clone carrying this T cell receptor beta chain. J lost 4 bases, V lost 3 bases, and 10 bases had no gene match. The CDR3 runs to 16 residues. Germline assignment: CDR1 SGHTA and CDR2 FQGNSA. Full-length variable regions came from constant-region reverse primers plus semi-nested Nested Universal Primer A PCR. Using its own MiXCR run on the 5' RACE reads, TCRdb lists one record per CDR3 protein. The table lists 46,000 or so distinct CDR3 sequences, 22% of them singletons. Cells sorted as Tregs were CD4+, CD25+ and CD127-/low. The TCR sequence derives from a female donor with breast cancer. V and J are TRBV7-2 and TRBJ2-3; 7 nucleotides align to TRBD2. Specimen: Tregs sorted from a lymph node. CDR3 loop: CASSFVSAGAADTQYF. The CDR3, as DNA: TGTGCCAGCAGCTTTGTATCGGCGGGAGCCGCAGATACGCAGTATTTT. Together with reference TRBV7-2 and TRBJ2-3, the CDR3 gives the full variable domain: GAGVSQSPSNKVTEKGKDVELRCDPISGHTALYWYRQSLGQGLEFLIYFQGNSAPDKSGLPSDRFSAERTGGSVSTLTIQRTQQEDSAVYLCASSFVSAGAADTQYFGPGTRLTVL.